This T cell receptor beta chain is from a study of human T cells and chemical hapten exposure. Whole-study findings and limits: The study found expanded TCRs formed significantly more large CDR3 similarity clusters than controls.

This clonotype was detected many times. What it binds is not known. Described time point: patch test 2, 6 weeks after DPC sensitization. This sample's treatment: therapeutic diphenylcyclopropenone sensitization with weekly scalp DPC. Every patch test was put on after a blood sample was taken. Non-pregnant alopecia patients aged 18 to 70, suitable for DPC therapy. The germline V gene has CDR1 SEHNR and CDR2 FQNEAQ (reference sequence). V was trimmed by 5 bases and J by 7 bases, leaving 17 bases between them. The CDR3 is made up of 15 amino acids. TCRdb redid the calling of the RACE reads with MiXCR, one entry per CDR3 protein. The sample consists of fewer than 95,000 distinct CDR3 sequences, 8% to 13% of them appearing once.

The source material was whole blood, sampled in connection with sensitization to the hapten diphenylcyclopropenone (DPC). The genes are TRBV7-9 and TRBJ1-4; D is unresolved. The clonotype originates from a man aged 35 to 55 with alopecia areata. Some clones in this sample may be carry-over from other donors' samples. CDR3 nucleotide sequence: TGTGCCAGCAGCCAAGTCGGGTTTGGTGGTGAAAAACTGTTTTTT. Its translation is CASSQVGFGGEKLFF.